This is a list of T cell receptor beta chains from one sample in a study of blood T cell repertoires in COVID-19. TCRdb's table, derived via immunoSEQ multiplex PCR, lists solely in-frame clones and lacks some. The table includes approximately 40,000 clones, roughly 89% detected once. Sequencing was performed on peripheral blood. The source of these receptors is a human donor in a cohort sampled during active COVID-19. The CDR3 runs from the conserved cysteine through the conserved F or W. Each record gives: D gene, clone size, J gene, V gene, CDR3 DNA, CDR3 protein. A D gene is named only where the DNA matches it firmly. Expanded clones are given a class, and other clones once, few, many or no size at all.

d_gene: NA
abundance: NA
j_gene: TRBJ1-2
v_gene: TRBV11-2
CDR3nt: TGTGCCAGCAGCTTAGGGGCAGGGCATGGCTACACCTTC
CDR3aa: CASSLGAGHGYTF

d_gene: TRBD1
abundance: NA
j_gene: TRBJ2-2
v_gene: TRBV3-1/TRBV3-2
CDR3nt: TGTGCCAGCAACCTGGGACAGGCGAACACCGGGGAGCTGTTTTTT
CDR3aa: CASNLGQANTGELFF

d_gene: NA
abundance: NA
j_gene: TRBJ2-1
v_gene: TRBV4-3
CDR3nt: TGCGCCAGCAGCCAAGATCAGGGGCACAATGAGCAGTTCTTC
CDR3aa: CASSQDQGHNEQFF

d_gene: TRBD2
abundance: NA
j_gene: TRBJ2-3
v_gene: TRBV9
CDR3nt: TGTGCCAGCAGCGTGGGGACTAGCGGGGGCCTCGATACGCAGTATTTT
CDR3aa: CASSVGTSGGLDTQYF

d_gene: NA
abundance: NA
j_gene: TRBJ1-3
v_gene: TRBV10-3
CDR3nt: TGTGCCATCAGTGAGTCCCCCCTTATAGGAAACACCATATATTTT
CDR3aa: CAISESPLIGNTIYF

d_gene: TRBD2
abundance: NA
j_gene: TRBJ2-7
v_gene: TRBV19
CDR3nt: TGTGCCAGTAGTATAGTCGGTGGTACGACTAGCGGCCGTGGGGAGCAGTACTTC
CDR3aa: CASSIVGGTTSGRGEQYF

d_gene: TRBD1
abundance: NA
j_gene: TRBJ2-5
v_gene: TRBV5-5
CDR3nt: TGTGCCAGCAGCCCAGGGACAGCGTATCAAGAGACCCAGTACTTC
CDR3aa: CASSPGTAYQETQYF

d_gene: NA
abundance: NA
j_gene: TRBJ2-5
v_gene: TRBV5-1
CDR3nt: TGCGCCAGCAGCTTGGGGCAGGCCACCCAAGAGACCCAGTACTTC
CDR3aa: CASSLGQATQETQYF

d_gene: NA
abundance: NA
j_gene: TRBJ2-6
v_gene: TRBV6-5
CDR3nt: TGTGCCAGCCAGCAGGGGTCTGGGGCCAACGTCCTGACTTTC
CDR3aa: CASQQGSGANVLTF

d_gene: NA
abundance: NA
j_gene: TRBJ1-5
v_gene: TRBV3-1/TRBV3-2
CDR3nt: TGTGCCAGCAGCCAGGGGGGGGACGGCCATCAGCCCCAGCATTTT
CDR3aa: CASSQGGDGHQPQHF

d_gene: NA
abundance: NA
j_gene: TRBJ2-3
v_gene: TRBV29-1
CDR3nt: TGCAGCGCCCTCAAGGGGGTCGGGGCAGATACGCAGTATTTT
CDR3aa: CSALKGVGADTQYF

d_gene: NA
abundance: NA
j_gene: TRBJ2-2
v_gene: TRBV6-4
CDR3nt: TGTGCCAGCAGTCAACAGGGTCCCGCGAACACCGGGGAGCTGTTTTTT
CDR3aa: CASSQQGPANTGELFF

d_gene: TRBD1
abundance: NA
j_gene: TRBJ2-7
v_gene: TRBV19
CDR3nt: TGTGCCAGTAGTATCAGTGGGACAGCTCGACACGAGCAGTACTTC
CDR3aa: CASSISGTARHEQYF

d_gene: NA
abundance: NA
j_gene: TRBJ1-3
v_gene: TRBV4-3
CDR3nt: TGCGCCAGCAGCCCCGGGGGGCTTCTCTCTGGAAACACCATATATTTT
CDR3aa: CASSPGGLLSGNTIYF

d_gene: NA
abundance: NA
j_gene: TRBJ1-6
v_gene: TRBV2
CDR3nt: TGTGCCAGCAGTGAGGGGTACCAAGGGGTTTCACCCCTCCACTTT
CDR3aa: CASSEGYQGVSPLHF

d_gene: TRBD2
abundance: NA
j_gene: TRBJ2-3
v_gene: TRBV6-4
CDR3nt: TGTGCCAGCAAATTACTAGCGGGGGGCGGAGATACGCAGTATTTT
CDR3aa: CASKLLAGGGDTQYF

d_gene: NA
abundance: NA
j_gene: TRBJ2-5
v_gene: TRBV7-8
CDR3nt: TGTGCCAGCAGCTTAGTGGGGGCCCACCAAGAGACCCAGTACTTC
CDR3aa: CASSLVGAHQETQYF

d_gene: NA
abundance: NA
j_gene: TRBJ2-7
v_gene: TRBV27
CDR3nt: TGTGCCAGCAGTCTAAAGTTAACCTACGAGCAGTACTTC
CDR3aa: CASSLKLTYEQYF

d_gene: TRBD2
abundance: NA
j_gene: TRBJ2-5
v_gene: TRBV5-6
CDR3nt: TGTGCCAGCAGCTTGACTAGCGGGAGGAAGACCCAGTACTTC
CDR3aa: CASSLTSGRKTQYF

d_gene: NA
abundance: NA
j_gene: TRBJ1-3
v_gene: TRBV5-6
CDR3nt: TGTGCCAGCAGCTTGGAGAGGGCTGGAAACACCATATATTTT
CDR3aa: CASSLERAGNTIYF

d_gene: TRBD2
abundance: NA
j_gene: TRBJ2-7
v_gene: TRBV6-1
CDR3nt: TGTGCCAGCAGTGAAGCGCTAGCGGCAAACTACGAGCAGTACTTC
CDR3aa: CASSEALAANYEQYF

d_gene: NA
abundance: few
j_gene: TRBJ1-5
v_gene: TRBV19
CDR3nt: TGTGCCAGTAGTTACCCCGCCGTACGGGGTCAGCCCCAGCATTTT
CDR3aa: CASSYPAVRGQPQHF

d_gene: TRBD1
abundance: once
j_gene: TRBJ1-5
v_gene: TRBV2
CDR3nt: TGTGCCAGCTGGGACAGGGGAAAAGGGCAGCCCCAGCATTTT
CDR3aa: CASWDRGKGQPQHF

d_gene: NA
abundance: NA
j_gene: TRBJ1-1
v_gene: TRBV19
CDR3nt: TGTGCCAGTAGTATCGGTATGAACACTGAAGCTTTCTTT
CDR3aa: CASSIGMNTEAFF

d_gene: TRBD1
abundance: NA
j_gene: TRBJ2-2
v_gene: TRBV28
CDR3nt: TGTGCCAGCCTAAGGGGGCGTAGGACCGGGGAGCTGTTTTTT
CDR3aa: CASLRGRRTGELFF

d_gene: NA
abundance: NA
j_gene: TRBJ1-1
v_gene: TRBV7-8
CDR3nt: TGTGCCAGCAGCCCCGGAGGCAAGCTGATCGAAGCTTTCTTT
CDR3aa: CASSPGGKLIEAFF

d_gene: NA
abundance: NA
j_gene: TRBJ1-3
v_gene: TRBV28
CDR3nt: TGTGCCAGCAGGGCCGGGGGCTCTGGAAACACCATATATTTT
CDR3aa: CASRAGGSGNTIYF

d_gene: TRBD2
abundance: NA
j_gene: TRBJ2-5
v_gene: TRBV5-1
CDR3nt: TGCGCCAGCAGGACTAGCGGGGACGTTGGAGAGACCCAGTACTTC
CDR3aa: CASRTSGDVGETQYF

d_gene: NA
abundance: NA
j_gene: TRBJ1-1
v_gene: TRBV21-1
CDR3nt: TGTGCCAGCAGCAAAGGGCAGGCCAACACTGAAGCTTTCTTT
CDR3aa: CASSKGQANTEAFF

d_gene: TRBD1
abundance: NA
j_gene: TRBJ1-1
v_gene: TRBV7-2
CDR3nt: TGTGCCAGCAGGATGGTTACGGGACAGCCGAACACTGAAGCTTTCTTT
CDR3aa: CASRMVTGQPNTEAFF

d_gene: NA
abundance: few
j_gene: TRBJ1-5
v_gene: TRBV4-2
CDR3nt: TGTGCCAGCAGCCAAGAGGGCAGTAGCAATCAGCCCCAGCATTTT
CDR3aa: CASSQEGSSNQPQHF

d_gene: TRBD2
abundance: once
j_gene: TRBJ2-2
v_gene: TRBV7-2
CDR3nt: TGTGCCAGCAGCTTAGTACTAGCGGGAGCCGGGGAGCTGTTTTTT
CDR3aa: CASSLVLAGAGELFF

d_gene: TRBD1
abundance: NA
j_gene: TRBJ2-3
v_gene: TRBV7-2
CDR3nt: TGTGCCAGCAGCTTGGGACAGACCCTCACAGATACGCAGTATTTT
CDR3aa: CASSLGQTLTDTQYF

d_gene: NA
abundance: NA
j_gene: TRBJ2-1
v_gene: TRBV4-3
CDR3nt: TGCGCCAGCAGCCAAGATGGGCTGGCAAGAGGGGAGCAGTTCTTC
CDR3aa: CASSQDGLARGEQFF

d_gene: TRBD1
abundance: NA
j_gene: TRBJ1-2
v_gene: TRBV7-8
CDR3nt: TGTGCCAGCAGCATTTCTAGTCAGGGGGCCTATGGCTACACCTTC
CDR3aa: CASSISSQGAYGYTF

d_gene: NA
abundance: once
j_gene: TRBJ2-1
v_gene: TRBV10-1
CDR3nt: TGCGCCAGCGCTCGGGGTTCCTACAATGAGCAGTTCTTC
CDR3aa: CASARGSYNEQFF

d_gene: TRBD1
abundance: NA
j_gene: TRBJ1-5
v_gene: TRBV6-5
CDR3nt: TGTGCCAGCAGGGGGACAGGCAATCAGCCCCAGCATTTT
CDR3aa: CASRGTGNQPQHF

d_gene: TRBD1
abundance: NA
j_gene: TRBJ2-3
v_gene: TRBV4-3
CDR3nt: TGCGCCAGCAGCCGTACAGGGGGAGATACGCAGTATTTT
CDR3aa: CASSRTGGDTQYF

d_gene: NA
abundance: NA
j_gene: TRBJ1-2
v_gene: TRBV6-2/TRBV6-3
CDR3nt: TGTGCCAGCAGCGGACAGTGGGCCTATTACGGCTACACCTTC
CDR3aa: CASSGQWAYYGYTF

d_gene: NA
abundance: NA
j_gene: TRBJ1-1
v_gene: TRBV18
CDR3nt: TGTGCCAGCTCACCAATGTTGGCGGGACGTACTAATGAAGCTTTCTTT
CDR3aa: CASSPMLAGRTNEAFF

d_gene: NA
abundance: NA
j_gene: TRBJ1-5
v_gene: TRBV7-2
CDR3nt: TGTGCCAGCAGCCCGGAATACAGGGGCAATCAGCCCCAGCATTTT
CDR3aa: CASSPEYRGNQPQHF

d_gene: NA
abundance: NA
j_gene: TRBJ1-1
v_gene: TRBV29-1
CDR3nt: TGCAGCGTTGTTGAATTTGAGGGTGAAGCTTTCTTT
CDR3aa: CSVVEFEGEAFF

d_gene: NA
abundance: NA
j_gene: TRBJ1-6
v_gene: TRBV7-8
CDR3nt: TGTGCCAGCAGCTTAGGAGCAGGGGCACGGGGATCACCCCTCCACTTT
CDR3aa: CASSLGAGARGSPLHF

d_gene: NA
abundance: NA
j_gene: TRBJ2-2
v_gene: TRBV11-2
CDR3nt: TGTGCCAGCAGCTTAGATAGACTAGCCGGGGAGCTGTTTTTT
CDR3aa: CASSLDRLAGELFF

d_gene: TRBD2
abundance: NA
j_gene: TRBJ2-1
v_gene: TRBV19
CDR3nt: TGTGCCAGTAGTATGGGGGTGGTAAGCGGGGGTTTCTACAATGAGCAGTTCTTC
CDR3aa: CASSMGVVSGGFYNEQFF

d_gene: TRBD1
abundance: once
j_gene: TRBJ1-1
v_gene: TRBV9
CDR3nt: TGTGCCAGCAGCGCCCGGGACAGGGGCCACACTGAAGCTTTCTTT
CDR3aa: CASSARDRGHTEAFF

d_gene: NA
abundance: NA
j_gene: TRBJ2-7
v_gene: TRBV27
CDR3nt: TGTGCCAGCAGTTTAGGGACAACTACTACCTACGAGCAGTACTTC
CDR3aa: CASSLGTTTTYEQYF

d_gene: TRBD2
abundance: once
j_gene: TRBJ2-1
v_gene: TRBV2
CDR3nt: TGTGCCAGCAGTGGTCTAGCGGTAATCAATGAGCAGTTCTTC
CDR3aa: CASSGLAVINEQFF

d_gene: TRBD1
abundance: few
j_gene: TRBJ1-2
v_gene: TRBV19
CDR3nt: TGTGCCAGTAGTCCCCAGACAGGGGCTAAGGGCTACACCTTC
CDR3aa: CASSPQTGAKGYTF

d_gene: NA
abundance: few
j_gene: TRBJ1-6
v_gene: TRBV4-1
CDR3nt: TGCGCCAGCAGCCAACCCTGGGCAGGGGTCTATAATTCACCCCTCCACTTT
CDR3aa: CASSQPWAGVYNSPLHF

d_gene: NA
abundance: NA
j_gene: TRBJ2-5
v_gene: TRBV7-6
CDR3nt: TGTGCCAGCAGCTCCCCGGAGGGGGGGAAACAAGAGACCCAGTACTTC
CDR3aa: CASSSPEGGKQETQYF

d_gene: TRBD1
abundance: NA
j_gene: TRBJ2-1
v_gene: TRBV19
CDR3nt: TGTGCCAGTAGTTCGCAACAGGGGTCCCACAATGAGCAGTTCTTC
CDR3aa: CASSSQQGSHNEQFF

d_gene: NA
abundance: NA
j_gene: TRBJ1-5
v_gene: TRBV7-9
CDR3nt: TGTGCCAGCAGCTTAAGTACCGGGTTCAGCAATCAGCCCCAGCATTTT
CDR3aa: CASSLSTGFSNQPQHF

d_gene: NA
abundance: few
j_gene: TRBJ1-4
v_gene: TRBV2
CDR3nt: TGTGCCAGCACCTACAGGGCAAATGAAAAACTGTTTTTT
CDR3aa: CASTYRANEKLFF

d_gene: TRBD2
abundance: NA
j_gene: TRBJ2-1
v_gene: TRBV28
CDR3nt: TGTGCCAGCAGTTCCGAGACTAGCGGCCGCCTAAGGAATGAGCAGTTCTTC
CDR3aa: CASSSETSGRLRNEQFF

d_gene: TRBD2
abundance: NA
j_gene: TRBJ2-2
v_gene: TRBV4-1
CDR3nt: TGCGCCAGCAGCCCGAGGAGGGGGACTAGCGGGGAGTTTGGGGAGCTGTTTTTT
CDR3aa: CASSPRRGTSGEFGELFF

d_gene: NA
abundance: NA
j_gene: TRBJ2-3
v_gene: TRBV7-2
CDR3nt: TGTGCCAGCAGCCCGGAGTCGGTTAGCTACACAGATACGCAGTATTTT
CDR3aa: CASSPESVSYTDTQYF

d_gene: NA
abundance: NA
j_gene: TRBJ2-7
v_gene: TRBV4-1
CDR3nt: TGCGCCAGCAGCCCTACAGGGACCTCCTACGAGCAGTACTTC
CDR3aa: CASSPTGTSYEQYF

d_gene: TRBD1
abundance: NA
j_gene: TRBJ2-7
v_gene: TRBV25-1
CDR3nt: TGTGCCAGCAGAGGACAGGGGGCGCGAGAGCAGTACTTC
CDR3aa: CASRGQGAREQYF

d_gene: NA
abundance: once
j_gene: TRBJ2-7
v_gene: TRBV12-3/TRBV12-4
CDR3nt: TGTGCCAGCAGGTCAGGGTCCTACGAGCAGTACTTC
CDR3aa: CASRSGSYEQYF